This TCR beta chain stems from a study of T-cell memory formation after mild COVID-19. This clonotype was detected a few times. Constant-segment primers were used for 5'RACE, and the resulting TCR alpha and TCR beta cDNA libraries carried sample barcodes and UMIs. Via MiXCR, TCRdb re-called the 5' RACE reads, giving one row per CDR3 protein. The data hold approximately 190,000 distinct CDR3 sequences, with around 18% observed a single time. CDR3 length equals 15 residues. CDR1 is SGHKS, CDR2 YYEKEE, per germline (reference sequence). V was pared by 6 bases and J by 3 bases, with 15 bases between. Sequencing was performed on PBMCs or a T cell subset sorted from them (not recorded which). The chain is built from TRBV5-5 and TRBJ2-2, with D possibly being TRBD2 (6 bases). The TCR sequence derives from an adult woman who had mild COVID-19 (a few samples of this study predate the infection). Cell type and time point are not known. The CDR3 loop is CASNILGTYTGELFF. The CDR3 DNA follows: TGTGCCAGCAATATTCTAGGGACTTACACCGGGGAGCTGTTTTTT.